A selection of T cell receptor beta chains follows, all from one sample in a study of identical twins. TCRdb ran MiXCR on the 5' RACE reads and lists one entry per CDR3 protein. This sample has 400,000 to 650,000 distinct CDR3 sequences; roughly 21% occur once, and the top ten carry 0.91%. In addition, the sample was reused for a study of T cells expressing NK-cell markers.

The sequenced material came from CD4+ T cells sorted from blood. Receptors originate from a woman aged 18-29 years in good health. Each CDR3 is given with its conserved first and last residue. D genes are given only for firm matches. Clone size, where shown, is once, few, many, or a class for clones that have expanded.

TRBD2,16,many,TRBJ2-7,TRBV20-1,TGCAGTGCTAGAGATAATAGGGCTAGCGGGATTTACGAGCAGTACTTC,CSARDNRASGIYEQYF
.,17,few,TRBJ1-1,TRBV6-5,TGTGCCAGCAGTTACTCGACGATCATCAGGTGGAACACTGAAGCTTTCTTT,CASSYSTIIRWNTEAFF
.,14,few,TRBJ2-7,TRBV5-1,TGCGCCAGCAGCTTGGTACCCAGCAGTGGCGAGCAGTACTTC,CASSLVPSSGEQYF
.,14,few,TRBJ1-1,TRBV20-1,TGCAGTGCTAGAGGGGGTTCCTCGAACACTGAAGCTTTCTTT,CSARGGSSNTEAFF
TRBD1,15,few,TRBJ1-5,TRBV18,TGTGCCAGCTCACAGGGACAGGGGGTAAATCAGCCCCAGCATTTT,CASSQGQGVNQPQHF
.,14,few,TRBJ1-1,TRBV20-1,TGCAGTGCCACTGCTATAGGGGTGAACACTGAAGCTTTCTTT,CSATAIGVNTEAFF
.,13,few,TRBJ2-1,TRBV15,TGTGCCACCAGCGTGGGACCAGGCGATGAGCAGTTCTTC,CATSVGPGDEQFF
.,18,.,TRBJ2-2,TRBV12-5,TGTGCTAGTGGTTTGACGCCGGACGGAAAAACGAACACCGGGGAGCTGTTTTTT,CASGLTPDGKTNTGELFF
TRBD2,16,.,TRBJ2-3,TRBV9,TGTGCCAGCAGCACCGGGGTAGCGGGGGGCACAGATACGCAGTATTTT,CASSTGVAGGTDTQYF
TRBD1,14,few,TRBJ1-2,TRBV12-5,TGTGCTAGTGGCTGGGGACAGGGTTTCGATGGCTACACCTTC,CASGWGQGFDGYTF
.,13,.,TRBJ1-5,TRBV15,TGTGCCACCAGCGCCTCGGGTAATCAGCCCCAGCATTTT,CATSASGNQPQHF
TRBD1,13,.,TRBJ2-6,TRBV3-1,TGTGCCAGCAGCCTGGGACAGCTCCAGGACTTGACTTTC,CASSLGQLQDLTF
.,15,few,TRBJ2-2,TRBV6-2/TRBV6-3,TGTGCCAGCAGTTACCAAGCGATGAACACCGGGGAGCTGTTTTTT,CASSYQAMNTGELFF
TRBD2,16,.,TRBJ2-7,TRBV7-6,TGTGCCAGCAGCTTACGGGGGAGGGCCGCGACCTACGAGCAGTACTTC,CASSLRGRAATYEQYF
.,16,few,TRBJ2-7,TRBV11-2,TGTGCCAGCACTTCCTCTAGGCTAAACCGCCCCTACGAGCAGTACTTC,CASTSSRLNRPYEQYF
.,13,.,TRBJ2-5,TRBV7-9,TGTGCCAGCAGCTTTGGGGGGATGGTGACCCAGTACTTC,CASSFGGMVTQYF
.,14,few,TRBJ2-7,TRBV10-3,TGTGCCATCAAGGAGAGCGGAGGCGGGTACGAGCAGTACTTC,CAIKESGGGYEQYF
.,16,few,TRBJ2-3,TRBV3-1,TGTGCCAGCAGCCAAGAGGGGGGAAAGGGCGCAGATACGCAGTATTTT,CASSQEGGKGADTQYF
.,14,.,TRBJ2-7,TRBV27,TGTGCCAGCAGCTCACTCGATCTCACCTACGAGCAGTACTTC,CASSSLDLTYEQYF
TRBD2,16,.,TRBJ2-5,TRBV7-2,TGTGCCAGCAGCGTTGGGTCTAGCGGGAGGGTTGAGACCCAGTACTTC,CASSVGSSGRVETQYF
.,15,.,TRBJ2-7,TRBV5-4,TGTGCCAGCAGCCGAGCTGGACGGGGCCCCTACGAGCAGTACTTC,CASSRAGRGPYEQYF
.,13,.,TRBJ1-5,TRBV7-2,TGTGCCAGCACCTGGGACGGCAGTCAGCCCCAGCATTTT,CASTWDGSQPQHF
TRBD1,13,.,TRBJ1-5,TRBV15,TGTGCCACCAGTCCGACAGGGGATCAGCCCCAGCATTTT,CATSPTGDQPQHF
.,13,.,TRBJ1-2,TRBV6-1,TGTGCCAGCAGGCAGGGGCTTAGCTATGGCTACACCTTC,CASRQGLSYGYTF
.,13,few,TRBJ2-7,TRBV20-1,TGCAGTGCTAGGAAGGCGGGGTCCAACGAGCAGTACTTC,CSARKAGSNEQYF
.,14,few,TRBJ1-2,TRBV29-1,TGCAGCGTCGTTGCCCGTTCTGGCTCCTATGGCTACACCTTC,CSVVARSGSYGYTF
.,13,.,TRBJ2-7,TRBV7-9,TGTGCCAGCGCTAGAGGGGGTGGCTACGAGCAGTACTTC,CASARGGGYEQYF
.,14,.,TRBJ2-3,TRBV19,TGTGCCAGTAGCTTTCGACGACAGGCTGATACGCAGTATTTT,CASSFRRQADTQYF
TRBD2,14,.,TRBJ2-3,TRBV20-1,TGCAGTGCTAGGCGGGGGGAGGCGGGAGATACGCAGTATTTT,CSARRGEAGDTQYF
.,16,.,TRBJ2-2,TRBV25-1,TGTGCCAGCAGTGACTCCCGGCCGGGTATCGCCGGGGAGCTGTTTTTT,CASSDSRPGIAGELFF
TRBD2,14,many,TRBJ2-1,TRBV20-1,TGCAGTGCTAAGAGGACTAGCGGGAGTCAGGAGCAGTTCTTC,CSAKRTSGSQEQFF
.,12,many,TRBJ1-1,TRBV12-3/TRBV12-4,TGTGCCAGCAGCTTCGGGGGGACTGAAGCTTTCTTT,CASSFGGTEAFF
.,12,few,TRBJ1-2,TRBV9,TGTGCCAGCAGCAAAACAGGAAATGGCTACACCTTC,CASSKTGNGYTF
TRBD1,14,once,TRBJ1-1,TRBV19,TGTGCCAGTAGTATGGGGACAGGGGGAACTGAAGCTTTCTTT,CASSMGTGGTEAFF
.,14,few,TRBJ2-2,TRBV12-3/TRBV12-4,TGTGCCAGCAGTCCTAGCTCCGGCCACGGGGAGCTGTTTTTT,CASSPSSGHGELFF
.,13,many,TRBJ1-1,TRBV6-6,TGTGCCAGCAGCCCCCCTGGGAACACTGAAGCTTTCTTT,CASSPPGNTEAFF
.,15,.,TRBJ2-7,TRBV4-1,TGCGCCAGCAGCCAACCGGGACAAACGGTGTACGAGCAGTACTTC,CASSQPGQTVYEQYF
TRBD1,11,few,TRBJ2-7,TRBV7-9,TGTGCCAGCAGCCAGGACAGGGCGCAGTACTTC,CASSQDRAQYF
.,12,few,TRBJ2-5,TRBV7-9,TGTGCCAGCAGTCTACCCCTGGGACATCAGTACTTC,CASSLPLGHQYF
.,15,.,TRBJ1-1,TRBV11-2,TGTGCCAGCAGACGACAGCACCAGGGGAACACTGAAGCTTTCTTT,CASRRQHQGNTEAFF
TRBD2,14,few,TRBJ2-7,TRBV20-1,TGCAGTGCTTTCCACGGGACTAGCGACTACGAGCAGTACTTC,CSAFHGTSDYEQYF
.,11,many,TRBJ2-5,TRBV20-1,TGCAGTGCTAGGGGATTCGAGACCCAGTACTTC,CSARGFETQYF
TRBD1,15,few,TRBJ2-2,TRBV27,TGTGCCAGCAGTTTAGACAGGGTCGGCACCGGGGAGCTGTTTTTT,CASSLDRVGTGELFF
.,14,.,TRBJ1-2,TRBV5-1,TGCGCCAGCAGCTCGGGCGGTTCTTTCTATGGCTACACCTTC,CASSSGGSFYGYTF
TRBD2,15,.,TRBJ2-7,TRBV20-1,TGCAGTGCTAGAGTAGTAGGGCGGGAGGTCTACGAGCAGTACTTC,CSARVVGREVYEQYF
.,14,few,TRBJ1-5,TRBV5-1,TGCGCCAGCAGCGAAGGACATAGCAATCAGCCCCAGCATTTT,CASSEGHSNQPQHF
.,15,few,TRBJ2-6,TRBV7-2,TGTGCCAGCAGTACTGTAGCCTCTGGGGCCAACGTCCTGACTTTC,CASSTVASGANVLTF
.,16,.,TRBJ1-1,TRBV19,TGTGCCAGTAGTAGGGGGGCGGGGACCGCGAACACTGAAGCTTTCTTT,CASSRGAGTANTEAFF
TRBD2,15,few,TRBJ2-1,TRBV12-3/TRBV12-4,TGTGCCAGCAGTTTCCTACTAGCGGGGGGTCTGGAGCAGTTCTTC,CASSFLLAGGLEQFF
.,13,many,TRBJ2-5,TRBV29-1,TGCAGCGTTGAATCGTCTCCGGGAGAGACCCAGTACTTC,CSVESSPGETQYF
TRBD1,12,.,TRBJ2-4,TRBV12-3/TRBV12-4,TGTGCCAGCAGTGGGACAGGGAACATTCAGTACTTC,CASSGTGNIQYF
.,16,few,TRBJ1-1,TRBV18,TGTGCCAGCTCATCGGACATCTCGGGCCTGAACACTGAAGCTTTCTTT,CASSSDISGLNTEAFF
.,15,many,TRBJ2-5,TRBV12-3/TRBV12-4,TGTGCCAGCACTCAATTAGGAGCGGCCCAAGAGACCCAGTACTTC,CASTQLGAAQETQYF
.,14,few,TRBJ2-2,TRBV29-1,TGCAGCGTTCAGGGTTCCCCGAACACCGGGGAGCTGTTTTTT,CSVQGSPNTGELFF
.,15,.,TRBJ1-1,TRBV2,TGTGCCAGCAGGACGGACGGGCTCGGGAACACTGAAGCTTTCTTT,CASRTDGLGNTEAFF
TRBD1,14,few,TRBJ1-2,TRBV12-3/TRBV12-4,TGTGCCAGCAGTTATACAGGGGGCGCGTATGGCTACACCTTC,CASSYTGGAYGYTF
.,14,few,TRBJ1-5,TRBV20-1,TGCAGTGCTAGTGGAGGAGGTAGCAATCAGCCCCAGCATTTT,CSASGGGSNQPQHF
.,14,.,TRBJ1-6,TRBV4-1,TGCGCCAGCAGCCCGGCGACAGGCGTTATTCCCCTCCACTTT,CASSPATGVIPLHF